In its sample, the clone carrying this TCR beta chain was seen a few times. No antigen is known for it. The CDR3 totals 13 residues. Germline V lookup: CDR1 MDHEN, CDR2 SYDVKM. V lost 3 bases, J lost 2 bases, and 6 bases lay in between. The data are from a study of human T cells and chemical hapten exposure. At the level of the study: Small discrepancies in pooled library volume mainly accounted for the varying TCR yields per sample. Study-level results: Those TCRs sitting above 1 in 1000 frequency stayed the same with DPC sensitization.

Unique molecular identifiers were attached to individual cDNA molecules within the library. Original analysis: Sampled TCR counts reached a median of 95,638 per sample, with values ranging from about 23,224 to 690,600. Using its own MiXCR run on the 5' RACE reads, TCRdb lists one record per CDR3 protein. TCRdb assigned the V and J calls; the authors' analysis was not used. The sample holds under 150,000 distinct CDR3 sequences, approximately 19% seen once. Extraction yielded total RNA from whole blood (unfractionated). The V call is TRBV28, the J call TRBJ2-3, with D unresolved. This TCR derives from a human donor in good health. The CDR3 coding sequence is TGTGCCAGCAGTTTGCAAAACACAGATACGCAGTATTTT. Protein product: CASSLQNTDTQYF.